This is a list of T cell receptor beta chains from one sample in a study of a mutant IDH1 vaccine in newly diagnosed glioma. These receptors are not linked to any known antigen. The protocol was immunoSEQ multiplex PCR, while the TCRdb copy is restricted to in-frame clones and leaves out a portion. This table holds about 36,000 clones, around 81% found once. The starting material was PBMCs, obtained from a glioma patient whose treatment included an IDH1 peptide vaccine. The receptor set was obtained from a middle-aged man with glioma. The CDR3 runs from the conserved cysteine through the conserved F or W. Fields, in order: V gene, clone size, CDR3 length, D gene, J gene, CDR3 protein, CDR3 DNA. D genes are given only for firm matches. Size values are once, few and many counts, or a class for expanded clones, and some rows have none.

TRBV15,NA,15,NA,TRBJ2-7,CATSRGTGSSYEQYF,TGTGCCACCAGCAGGGGGACGGGTAGCTCCTACGAGCAGTACTTC
TRBV7-2,NA,12,TRBD2,TRBJ2-5,CASRSGGETQYF,TGTGCCAGCAGGTCGGGAGGGGAGACCCAGTACTTC
TRBV27,NA,13,NA,TRBJ1-1,CASSGRSNTEAFF,TGTGCCAGCAGTGGACGTTCGAACACTGAAGCTTTCTTT
TRBV28,medium-sized,16,NA,TRBJ2-1,CASSTRERIIYNEQFF,TGTGCCAGCAGCACGAGGGAACGAATCATTTACAATGAGCAGTTCTTC
TRBV29-1,NA,14,NA,TRBJ1-2,CSVERRVEWGGYTF,TGCAGCGTTGAGCGGAGAGTTGAGTGGGGTGGCTACACCTTC
TRBV2,NA,15,NA,TRBJ1-1,CASSKTTGGGTEAFF,TGTGCCAGCAGCAAGACGACAGGAGGGGGTACTGAAGCTTTCTTT
TRBV7-2,NA,14,NA,TRBJ1-2,CASSLTGSNYGYTF,TGTGCCAGCAGCCTAACAGGGTCTAACTATGGCTACACCTTC
TRBV6-1,once,17,NA,TRBJ2-6,CASSEWRGGSGANVLTF,TGTGCCAGCAGTGAATGGAGGGGAGGCTCTGGGGCCAACGTCCTGACTTTC
TRBV27,NA,13,NA,TRBJ2-5,CASSFGGSETQYF,TGTGCCAGCAGTTTTGGAGGTTCGGAGACCCAGTACTTC
TRBV6-1,NA,14,NA,TRBJ2-7,CASREHTRHYEQYF,TGTGCCAGCCGGGAGCACACCCGGCACTACGAGCAGTACTTC
TRBV29-1,NA,14,NA,TRBJ2-4,CSATGRRAKNIQYF,TGCAGCGCCACAGGGCGGAGGGCCAAAAACATTCAGTACTTC
TRBV7-3,NA,13,NA,TRBJ2-3,CASSFSEDDTQYF,TGTGCCAGCAGCTTCAGTGAAGATGATACGCAGTATTTT
TRBV7-2,NA,15,NA,TRBJ2-1,CASSLGGGLNNEQFF,TGTGCCAGCAGCTTAGGGGGCGGGCTAAACAATGAGCAGTTCTTC
TRBV28,once,12,NA,TRBJ2-7,CASRKDSYEQYF,TGTGCCAGCAGAAAAGACAGCTACGAGCAGTACTTC
TRBV6-1,NA,15,NA,TRBJ2-2,CASSEFLGGTGELFF,TGTGCCAGCAGTGAATTTCTCGGCGGTACCGGGGAGCTGTTTTTT
TRBV11-3,NA,14,TRBD1,TRBJ2-2,CASSYHRGSGELFF,TGTGCCAGCAGCTACCACAGGGGGTCCGGGGAGCTGTTTTTT